What follows are 30 T cell receptor beta chains derived from one specimen sequenced in a study of T cell responses to AZD1222 COVID-19 vaccine. The data were produced by immunoSEQ multiplex PCR, yet TCRdb's version contains in-frame clones alone and is incomplete. The data hold approximately 190,000 clones, with under 95% observed a single time. The material sequenced was peripheral blood, taken on day 0 of AZD1222 vaccination. The origin of the receptors is an adult in good health.

This rearrangement joins TRBV6-6 to TRBJ2-3; TRBD2 agrees at 7 bases. CDR3 length equals 16 residues. The germline V gene has CDR1 MNHNY and CDR2 SVGAGI (reference sequence). V dropped 5 bases and J dropped 3; count of bases not matched to a gene: 11. CDR3 amino acids: CASSPWGEGWTDTQYF. The CDR3 DNA sequence: TGTGCCAGCAGTCCTTGGGGGGAGGGCTGGACAGATACGCAGTATTTT.

V and J are TRBV25-1 and TRBJ1-1; 9 bases match TRBD1. After removal of 4 bases from V and 5 bases from J, the junction contained 5 bases not matched to a gene. The CDR3 runs to 14 residues. Per the germline V gene, CDR1 is MGHDK and CDR2 is SYGVNS. The DNA for the CDR3 is TGTGCCAGCAGTGCACACAGGGGGCGGACTGAAGCTTTCTTT. Amino acids: CASSAHRGRTEAFF.

The rearrangement joins TRBV5-1 to TRBJ2-2; 10 bases align to TRBD1. V lost 0 bases and J lost 4; bases outside the gene matches: 9. CDR1 and CDR2 (germline): SGHRS, YFSETQ. The CDR3 sequence is 18 residues long. The CDR3 reads CASSLGQGASKVTGELFF. For the CDR3, the DNA is TGCGCCAGCAGCTTGGGACAGGGGGCAAGTAAGGTCACCGGGGAGCTGTTTTTT.

This chain connects TRBV18 to TRBJ1-5; possibly TRBD1 for D (5 bases). This CDR3 is built from 16 residues. CDR1 is KGHSH and CDR2 is LQKENI in the germline V gene. The V gene lost 1 base and the J gene lost 3 bases, with 13 bases spanning the gap. The CDR3 region has the DNA TGTGCCAGCTCACCACGGGGCGGCAGGGTCAATCAGCCCCAGCATTTT. Translation: CASSPRGGRVNQPQHF.

The V and J genes are TRBV13 and TRBJ2-2; TRBD1 aligns across 7 bases. The CDR3 spans 17 residues. Trimming took 3 bases from V and 4 from J; bases not matched to a gene: 11. Germline-derived CDR1 and CDR2 are PRHDT and FYEKMQ (reference sequence). CDR3 region: CASSFPLTGLSTGELFF. CDR3 nucleotides: TGTGCCAGCAGCTTTCCCCTGACAGGGTTAAGCACCGGGGAGCTGTTTTTT.

The chain carries TRBV18 and TRBJ2-1; D call uncertain. Germline V gene data show CDR1 as KGHSH and CDR2 as LQKENI. There are 14 residues in the CDR3. Trimming cost V 2 bases and J 2 bases, with 7 bases left between them. The CDR3 DNA follows: TGTGCCAGCTCACCAGTGGGGACCTACAATGAGCAGTTCTTC. This encodes CASSPVGTYNEQFF.

This clone has only a few counts. This chain uses TRBV2 with TRBJ1-1, with 9 bases fitting TRBD1. CDR1 is SNHLY and CDR2 is FYNNEI in the germline V gene. The CDR3 runs to 14 residues. Trimming removed 4 bases from V and 4 bases from J; junction bases left unmatched: 4. CDR3 protein: CASSGQGVGTEAFF. The CDR3 region has the DNA TGTGCCAGCAGTGGACAGGGGGTTGGCACTGAAGCTTTCTTT.

This chain uses TRBV6-5 with TRBJ2-1; maybe TRBD1 (5 bases). This CDR3 spans 13 amino acids. Trimming removed 7 bases from V and 7 bases from J, with 14 bases in between. Germline CDR1 is MNHEY and CDR2 is SVGAGI. The CDR3 DNA is TGTGCCAGCAAGGCCAGGGTCGCGAATGAGCAGTTCTTC. Residues: CASKARVANEQFF.

This rearrangement joins TRBV24-1 to TRBJ1-5, with D tentatively TRBD1 (6 bases). V was shortened by 2 bases and J by 4 bases, with 11 bases between the two germline ends. CDR3 length: 15 amino acids. CDR1 and CDR2 from the germline V gene are KGHDR and SFDVKD. This CDR3 reads CATSDSGQPNQPQHF. CDR3 sequence (DNA): TGTGCCACCAGTGATTCGGGACAACCGAATCAGCCCCAGCATTTT.

The chain has TRBV28 and TRBJ2-7, with 13 bases matching TRBD2. This CDR3 has 17 residues. Losses at the gene ends were 4 bases for V and 6 bases for J; bases not matched to a gene: 12. CDR1 MDHEN and CDR2 SYDVKM come from the germline V gene. This CDR3 is CASSSKPWTSGRGEQYF. In nucleotides, the CDR3 is TGTGCCAGCAGTTCAAAACCCTGGACTAGCGGGAGAGGCGAGCAGTACTTC.

The chain combines TRBV7-8 with TRBJ1-5; D gene unclear. Trimming cost V 1 base and J 0 bases, with 7 bases left between them. The CDR3 consists of 15 residues. Germline CDR1 reads SGHVS; CDR2 reads FQNEAQ. The CDR3 region has the DNA TGTGCCAGCAGCTTAGAATGGAATAGCAATCAGCCCCAGCATTTT. This translates into CASSLEWNSNQPQHF.

The rearrangement links TRBV9 to TRBJ1-1, with D possibly being TRBD1 (5 bases). Trimming shortened V by 4 bases and J by 1 base, and 14 bases separated the two germline ends. This CDR3 spans 15 amino acids. Germline V lookup: CDR1 SGDLS, CDR2 YYNGEE. The CDR3 is CASSSGWDPNTEAFF. The DNA for the CDR3 is TGTGCCAGCAGCTCCGGATGGGACCCGAACACTGAAGCTTTCTTT. The entire variable domain, with the rest obtained from reference TRBV9 and TRBJ1-1, is as follows: DSGVTQTPKHLITATGQRVTLRCSPRSGDLSVYWYQQSLDQGLQFLIQYYNGEERAKGNILERFSAQQFPDLHSELNLSSLELGDSALYFCASSSGWDPNTEAFFGQGTRLTVV.

This chain joins TRBV9 and TRBJ2-1; 12 bases line up with TRBD2. Trimming removed 3 bases from V and 7 bases from J; junction bases left unmatched: 5. Per the germline V gene, CDR1 is SGDLS and CDR2 is YYNGEE. The CDR3 covers 15 residues. CDR3: CASSAWTSGENEQFF. The CDR3 DNA follows: TGTGCCAGCAGCGCCTGGACTAGCGGGGAGAATGAGCAGTTCTTC.

The chain carries TRBV7-2 and TRBJ1-2; 9 bases are a match to TRBD1. Germline CDR1 reads SGHTA; CDR2 reads FQGNSA. The ends lost 1 base at V and 6 bases at J; junction bases unmatched: 6. This CDR3 contains 15 residues. The CDR3 sequence is CASSLDGTGRDGYTF. Here the CDR3 DNA reads TGTGCCAGCAGCTTAGATGGGACAGGGCGGGATGGCTACACCTTC.

The chain couples TRBV28 to TRBJ1-2; TRBD1 matches 7 bases. Germline lookup yields CDR1 MDHEN and CDR2 SYDVKM. The CDR3 runs 16 residues. V shed 7 bases and J 4 bases; nucleotides not matched to a gene: 15. The CDR3 DNA reads TGTGCCAGCAAACGCAGGCTTACGGACAGGCCCTATGGCTACACCTTC. As protein: CASKRRLTDRPYGYTF.

The chain employs TRBV9 and TRBJ1-1; no clear D gene. Trimming cost V 0 bases and J 0 bases, with 9 bases left between them. This CDR3 has 15 residues. Germline V gene data show CDR1 as SGDLS and CDR2 as YYNGEE. This chain's CDR3 is CASSVVLSMNTEAFF. DNA of the CDR3: TGTGCCAGCAGCGTAGTTCTCAGCATGAACACTGAAGCTTTCTTT.

The genes are TRBV11-2 and TRBJ1-1; the match to TRBD1 covers 9 bases. CDR3 length: 15 residues. V lost 4 bases to trimming and J lost 4 bases; unmatched junction nucleotides: 7. Germline V gene data show CDR1 as SGHAT and CDR2 as FQNNGV. CDR3 protein: CASSWGTGSGTEAFF. The CDR3 region has the DNA TGTGCCAGCAGCTGGGGGACAGGGTCGGGCACTGAAGCTTTCTTT.

This rearrangement joins TRBV28 to TRBJ2-7; D uncertain. Germline values: CDR1 MDHEN, CDR2 SYDVKM. The CDR3 runs to 15 residues. V lost 4 bases and J 0 bases, leaving 13 bases between the germline ends. This chain's CDR3 is CASSSRHESSYEQYF. The CDR3 region has the DNA TGTGCCAGCAGTTCTAGACATGAATCCTCCTACGAGCAGTACTTC.

The chain combines TRBV7-3 with TRBJ2-3; D is possibly TRBD1 or TRBD2 (5 bases each). CDR3 size: 14 residues. V shed 2 bases and J shed 9 bases, with 15 bases lying between them. Looked up from germline, CDR1 is SGHTA and CDR2 is FQGTGA. The CDR3 sequence is CASSLGLAQGTQYF. The CDR3 coding sequence is TGTGCCAGCAGCTTAGGTCTAGCCCAGGGAACGCAGTATTTT. The full variable domain, completed using reference TRBV7-3 and TRBJ2-3, is GAGVSQTPSNKVTEKGKYVELRCDPISGHTALYWYRQSLGQGPEFLIYFQGTGAADDSGLPNDRFFAVRPEGSVSTLKIQRTERGDSAVYLCASSLGLAQGTQYFGPGTRLTVL.

The chain links TRBV19 to TRBJ1-2; TRBD1 matches 7 bases. The CDR3 has 13 residues. Germline V gene data show CDR1 as LNHDA and CDR2 as SQIVND (reference sequence). Trimming took 3 bases from V and 8 from J; bases not matched to a gene: 6. The CDR3 coding sequence is TGTGCCAGTAGTATCTCCAGGGGGGACGGCTACACCTTC. Its translation is CASSISRGDGYTF.

The rearrangement joins TRBV14 to TRBJ2-1, with D uncertain. Looked up from germline, CDR1 is SGHDN and CDR2 is FVKESK. CDR3 length: 15 residues. Trimming took 4 bases from V and 4 from J, leaving 14 bases between them. CDR3 in amino acids: CASSPLYGEYNEQFF. The CDR3 nucleotides read TGTGCCAGCAGCCCACTCTACGGCGAATACAATGAGCAGTTCTTC. The entire variable domain, with the rest obtained from reference TRBV14 and TRBJ2-1, is as follows: EAGVTQFPSHSVIEKGQTVTLRCDPISGHDNLYWYRRVMGKEIKFLLHFVKESKQDESGMPNNRFLAERTGGTYSTLKVQPAELEDSGVYFCASSPLYGEYNEQFFGPGTRLTVL.

V usage is TRBV28 and J usage is TRBJ1-2; 8 nucleotides align to TRBD1. This CDR3 is built from 16 residues. Germline lookup yields CDR1 MDHEN and CDR2 SYDVKM. J lost 1 base, V lost 7 bases, and 11 bases had no gene match. For the CDR3, the DNA is TGTGCCAGCACCGTGGACAGGGTCCGTTTTAACTATGGCTACACCTTC. As protein: CASTVDRVRFNYGYTF.

The sample holds one count of this clone. This sequence joins TRBV13 and TRBJ2-2; no definite D call. V was trimmed by 3 bases and J by 2 bases, leaving 10 bases between them. In germline, CDR1 is PRHDT, CDR2 FYEKMQ (reference sequence). The length of the CDR3 is 15 residues. Here the CDR3 reads CASSFPAINTGELFF. For the CDR3, the DNA is TGTGCCAGCAGCTTCCCCGCAATAAACACCGGGGAGCTGTTTTTT. Complete variable domain (other parts from reference TRBV13 and TRBJ2-2): AAGVIQSPRHLIKEKRETATLKCYPIPRHDTVYWYQQGPGQDPQFLISFYEKMQSDKGSIPDRFSAQQFSDYHSELNMSSLELGDSALYFCASSFPAINTGELFFGEGSRLTVL.

The chain is built from TRBV3-1 (or the pseudogene TRBV3-2) and TRBJ2-7; 9 bases line up with TRBD1. Germline V gene sequence: CDR1 LGHDT, CDR2 YNNKEL (reference sequence). This CDR3 has 16 amino acids. Trimming removed 4 bases from V and 2 bases from J; junction bases left unmatched: 9. The CDR3 region is CASSRETGTGTYEQYF. The DNA for the CDR3 is TGTGCCAGCAGCCGAGAAACCGGGACAGGGACCTACGAGCAGTACTTC.

V usage is TRBV19 and J usage is TRBJ2-2; the match to TRBD1 covers 9 bases. Germline-derived CDR1 and CDR2 are LNHDA and SQIVND (reference sequence). Losses at the gene ends were 3 bases for V and 6 bases for J; bases not matched to a gene: 8. The CDR3 length is 16 residues. In DNA, the CDR3 is TGTGCCAGTAGTATTGGTTGGGACAGGGAGGCCGGGGAGCTGTTTTTT. Translating it yields CASSIGWDREAGELFF.

The rearrangement joins TRBV19 to TRBJ2-2; D may be TRBD1 (5 bases). V was cut by 3 bases and J by 6 bases, with 11 bases left in between. CDR3 size: 14 residues. CDR1 is LNHDA and CDR2 is SQIVND in the germline V gene (reference sequence). The CDR3 DNA reads TGTGCCAGTAGTATCGTGGCAGGGCCCGGGGAGCTGTTTTTT. Protein product: CASSIVAGPGELFF.

The chain links TRBV6-6 to TRBJ2-5; 7 positions match TRBD2. This CDR3 has 16 residues. Trimming cost V 7 bases and J 5 bases; bases outside gene matches: 16. From germline, CDR1 is MNHNY and CDR2 SVGAGI (reference sequence). The CDR3 sequence is CASTLRGRIGGETQYF. Here the CDR3 DNA reads TGTGCCAGCACCCTTAGGGGACGGATCGGGGGGGAGACCCAGTACTTC.

The chain is built from TRBV6-4 and TRBJ2-1; D call uncertain. From germline, CDR1 is MRHNA and CDR2 SNTAGT. The V end was cut by 0 bases, the J end by 0 bases, with 33 bases between. CDR3 length: 24 amino acids. The CDR3 region is CASSDSKNSEPLPLVVGSYNEQFF. In nucleotides, the CDR3 is TGTGCCAGCAGTGACTCGAAAAATTCTGAGCCCCTTCCCCTAGTGGTCGGCTCCTACAATGAGCAGTTCTTC.

CDR3: CASSLDSYGYTF. In DNA, the CDR3 is TGTGCCAGCAGCCTGGACAGTTATGGCTACACCTTC. The V and J genes are TRBV7-9 and TRBJ1-2; a weak D match, TRBD1 (6 bases). Per the germline V gene, CDR1 is SEHNR and CDR2 is FQNEAQ (reference sequence). This CDR3 region has 12 residues. V dropped 5 bases and J dropped 5 bases, with 9 bases sitting between them.

The chain combines TRBV11-2 with TRBJ2-2; a weak D match, TRBD1 (6 bases). From germline, CDR1 is SGHAT and CDR2 FQNNGV. CDR3 size: 15 residues. V was clipped by 4 bases and J by 5 bases, with 14 bases between them. The CDR3 here is CASSSSGARTGELFF. The CDR3 DNA reads TGTGCCAGCAGCTCCTCAGGGGCGCGGACCGGGGAGCTGTTTTTT.